The clone carrying this T cell receptor beta chain was counted ten times or more. The target antigen is unknown. This specimen belongs to a study of T cell repertoires in cytomegalovirus infection. Study at large: HLA-C-restricted CMV epitopes, recently identified, and well-studied HLA-B-restricted ones were used by the study. Shared public TCR beta signatures pointed to both CMV infection and a matching HLA type.

TCRdb ran MiXCR on the reads and lists one entry per CDR3 protein. The sample includes about a million distinct CDR3 sequences, approximately 31% of them seen just once. Study-wide results and caveats: HLA-C-restricted TCR beta clonotypes specific for CMV led the ex vivo response.

The specimen was cultured CD8+ T cells from PBMCs, collected from culture after CMV antigen stimulation. This TCR came from a human donor in good health (CMV status not recorded). Some clones in this sample may be carry-over from other donors' samples.

The CDR3 spells CASSLDGGAGELFF. CDR3 DNA sequence: TGTGCCAGCAGCTTAGACGGGGGAGCCGGGGAGCTGTTTTTT. The rearrangement links TRBV7-3 to TRBJ2-2; perhaps TRBD2 as D (6 bases). The CDR3 contains 14 residues. Germline V gives CDR1 SGHTA, CDR2 FQGTGA. The V gene lost 2 bases and the J gene lost 6 bases, with 10 bases spanning the gap.